This T cell receptor (beta chain) was captured by sequencing in a study of cytomegalovirus exposure and HLA in healthy donors. Study details: Earlier work reported some 110 million unique TCR beta sequences from 150 million to 200 million T cells.

The CDR3 covers 18 residues. Trimming stripped 3 bases from V and 7 bases from J, with 25 bases between. CDR1 is SNHLY, CDR2 FYNNEI, per germline. Researchers ran the PCR with 60 Vbeta and 13 Jbeta primers. Repertoires were generated with immunoSEQ multiplex PCR, while TCRdb's copy carries only in-frame clones and drops some. The table shows about 140,000 clones, with 79% occurring only once. The chain has TRBV2 and TRBJ1-5; tentative D call: TRBD1 (6 bases). Material: PBMCs. The source of this sequence is a man aged 40-55 years in good health and CMV-seropositive. The CDR3 reads CASSDRWAGAGVRQPQHF. In nucleotides, the CDR3 is TGTGCCAGCAGTGATAGATGGGCGGGGGCTGGAGTGAGGCAGCCCCAGCATTTT.